The present TCR beta chain was sequenced within a study of PD-L1 blockade in urothelial cancer. Overall study: Patients had received 0 to 3 prior chemotherapy regimens.

Some clones are missing from TCRdb's copy, which holds only in-frame ones; the method was immunoSEQ multiplex PCR. This sample has roughly 45,000 clones, with around 80% found just once. From germline, CDR1 is MDHEN and CDR2 SYDVKM. The CDR3 is made up of 16 amino acids. V lost 7 bases, J lost 5 bases, and 17 bases stayed unmatched. The time point: peripheral blood 6 weeks after treatment start. The receptor was derived from a man between 65 and 79 years old with urothelial cancer. This sequence joins TRBV28 and TRBJ2-7, with 7 bases aligning to TRBD2. The starting material was PBMCs, obtained around atezolizumab (anti-PD-L1) treatment. Here the CDR3 reads CASNGGDGYRGHEQYF. DNA for the CDR3: TGTGCCAGCAATGGGGGGGATGGGTATCGGGGCCACGAGCAGTACTTC.